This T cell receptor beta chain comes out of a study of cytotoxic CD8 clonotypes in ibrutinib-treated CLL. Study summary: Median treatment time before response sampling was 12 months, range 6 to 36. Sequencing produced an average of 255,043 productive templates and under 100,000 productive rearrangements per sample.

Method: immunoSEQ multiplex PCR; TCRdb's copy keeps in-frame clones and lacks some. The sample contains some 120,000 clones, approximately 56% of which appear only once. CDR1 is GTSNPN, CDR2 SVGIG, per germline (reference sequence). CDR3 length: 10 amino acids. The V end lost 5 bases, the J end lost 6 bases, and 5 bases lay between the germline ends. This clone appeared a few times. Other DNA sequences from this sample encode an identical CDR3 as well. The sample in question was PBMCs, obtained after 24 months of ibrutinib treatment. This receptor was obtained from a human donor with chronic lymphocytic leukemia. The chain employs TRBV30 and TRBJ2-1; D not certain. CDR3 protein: CAWSVNEQFF. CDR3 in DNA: TGTGCCTGGTCGGTCAATGAGCAGTTCTTC.